These 29 T cell receptor beta chains were sequenced from one sample in a study of shared clonotypes between healthy human individuals. Profiled with immunoSEQ multiplex PCR; TCRdb holds only in-frame clones, not every one. This sample has roughly 1.5 million clones, with 95% to 99% found just once. Material for sequencing was naive CD4+ T cells sorted from blood. The subset here: CD45RA+ positively selected. The receptors here all came from a man aged 25-40 years in good health.

J is TRBJ2-1 and V is TRBV10-2, with D possibly being TRBD2 (6 bases). This CDR3 is built from 15 residues. Germline V gene lookup returns CDR1 WSHSY and CDR2 SAAADI. V was pared by 5 bases and J by 7 bases, with 18 bases between. The CDR3 DNA reads TGCGCCAGCAGTTCCAGTGGGGGGTTCGGGAATGAGCAGTTCTTC. Translation gives CASSSSGGFGNEQFF.

V gene TRBV4-1 combines with J gene TRBJ2-7; no reliable D call. V shed 0 bases and J shed 4 bases, with 13 bases lying between them. Germline V gene data show CDR1 as MGHRA and CDR2 as YSYEKL. The length of the CDR3 is 15 residues. CDR3 region: CASSQDRVSSYEQYF. CDR3 bases: TGCGCCAGCAGCCAAGATCGGGTTAGTTCTTACGAGCAGTACTTC.

The chain has TRBV7-2 and TRBJ2-2; no definite D call. The ends were cut back, 5 bases at V and 0 bases at J, with 7 bases in the middle. This CDR3 region has 14 residues. Looked up from germline, CDR1 is SGHTA and CDR2 is FQGNSA. This CDR3 is CASSPVANTGELFF. As DNA, the CDR3 is TGTGCCAGCAGCCCCGTGGCGAACACCGGGGAGCTGTTTTTT.

This chain connects TRBV5-1 to TRBJ2-7; the D is unclear. The germline V gene encodes CDR1 SGHRS and CDR2 YFSETQ. CDR3 length: 19 amino acids. V was clipped by 0 bases and J by 1 base, with 23 bases between them. The CDR3 DNA sequence: TGCGCCAGCAGCTTGGCGGTCCTTGCACAATCCCCTAGTTCCTACGAGCAGTACTTC. It encodes CASSLAVLAQSPSSYEQYF.

The CDR3 loop reads CASSTGVEQYF. The CDR3 coding sequence is TGTGCCAGCAGTACAGGGGTCGAGCAGTACTTC. The V and J genes are TRBV6-5 and TRBJ2-7, with 7 nucleotides matching TRBD1. The germline V gene has CDR1 MNHEY and CDR2 SVGAGI. V lost 5 bases and J lost 6; bases outside the gene matches: 1. The CDR3 spans 11 residues.

The gene calls are TRBV18 and TRBJ2-3, with D unresolved. V lost 4 bases, J lost 0 bases, and 14 bases lay in between. Germline CDR1 reads KGHSH; CDR2 reads LQKENI. The CDR3 sequence is 16 residues long. CDR3 sequence (DNA): TGTGCCAGCTCACTCGCATCGGCGGTAAGCACAGATACGCAGTATTTT. Translation: CASSLASAVSTDTQYF.

With regard to this clone: Other DNA sequences in the same sample also yield this CDR3. The V and J genes are TRBV9 and TRBJ2-2; no clear D gene. Trimming took off 0 bases at V and 1 base at J, with 4 bases between the two ends. CDR1 SGDLS and CDR2 YYNGEE come from the germline V gene. The CDR3 totals 14 residues. The CDR3 DNA follows: TGTGCCAGCAGCGTAGTTGGGAACACCGGGGAGCTGTTTTTT. It yields the protein CASSVVGNTGELFF.

The chain has TRBV7-9 and TRBJ2-7; D is undetermined. This CDR3 has 9 amino acids. V shed 10 bases and J shed 3 bases, with 4 bases lying between them. Germline V gene data show CDR1 as SEHNR and CDR2 as FQNEAQ (reference sequence). CDR3 in amino acids: CAKCYEQYF. CDR3 bases: TGTGCCAAATGCTACGAGCAGTACTTC.

CDR3 residues: CASSYSGTYGYTF. In DNA, the CDR3 is TGTGCCAGCAGCTATTCAGGGACCTATGGCTACACCTTC. The genes are TRBV5-5 and TRBJ1-2; a weak D match, TRBD1 (5 bases). The V gene's germline CDR1 is SGHKS and CDR2 YYEKEE (reference sequence). The V end was cut by 3 bases, the J end by 4 bases, with 10 bases between. The CDR3 sequence is 13 residues long.

The genes are TRBV7-9 and TRBJ2-7; 10 bases align to TRBD2. The CDR3 is 15 amino acids. After removal of 1 base from V and 1 base from J, the junction contained 1 base not matched to a gene. Per the germline V gene, CDR1 is SEHNR and CDR2 is FQNEAQ (reference sequence). CDR3 in amino acids: CASSLGTSGSYEQYF. CDR3 bases: TGTGCCAGCAGCTTAGGGACTAGCGGTTCCTACGAGCAGTACTTC.

The V call is TRBV7-9, the J call TRBJ2-5; no clear D gene. Trimming shortened V by 1 base and J by 5 bases, and 11 bases separated the two germline ends. The CDR3 extends over 14 amino acids. Germline loops: CDR1 SEHNR, CDR2 FQNEAQ (reference sequence). CDR3 coding DNA: TGTGCCAGCAGCTTAGATGCGCCTCAGGAGACCCAGTACTTC. This translates into CASSLDAPQETQYF.

A note on this clone: The sample has other DNA sequences that encode this CDR3 too. The chain employs TRBV5-4 and TRBJ2-3, with a weak D call TRBD1 (5 bases). This CDR3 is built from 14 residues. Germline-derived CDR1 and CDR2 are SGHNT and YYREEE (reference sequence). V was shortened by 0 bases and J by 0 bases, with 5 bases between the two germline ends. CDR3 nucleotides: TGTGCCAGCAGCTTGGGACAGAGCACAGATACGCAGTATTTT. It yields the protein CASSLGQSTDTQYF.

The chain combines TRBV5-1 with TRBJ2-7, with D perhaps matching TRBD1 (5 bases). This CDR3 region has 14 residues. V lost 4 bases to trimming and J lost 3 bases, with 14 bases between them. CDR1 and CDR2 (germline): SGHRS, YFSETQ. The CDR3 nucleotides are TGCGCCAGCAGCCCTACTACCAGGGTCTACGAGCAGTACTTC. This translates into CASSPTTRVYEQYF.

The chain couples TRBV5-1 to TRBJ2-6; TRBD1 matches at 11 bases. The CDR3 is 19 residues long. Unmatched junction bases numbered 6, after V lost 0 bases and J lost 1 base. Germline CDR1 is SGHRS and CDR2 is YFSETQ. The CDR3 loop is CASSLEGGQGASGANVLTF. The CDR3 DNA sequence: TGCGCCAGCAGCTTGGAGGGCGGACAGGGGGCTTCTGGGGCCAACGTCCTGACTTTC.

On this clone itself: This CDR3 is also generated by other DNA sequences in the sample. The chain joins TRBV14 to TRBJ2-5; no firm D call. This CDR3 spans 11 amino acids. The ends were cut back, 4 bases at V and 5 bases at J, with 5 bases in the middle. Germline V lookup: CDR1 SGHDN, CDR2 FVKESK. Written as DNA, the CDR3 is TGTGCCAGCAGCCTTTATGAGACCCAGTACTTC. It specifies CASSLYETQYF.

Remarks on this clone: Different DNA sequences within this sample yield the same CDR3. This sequence joins TRBV5-4 and TRBJ2-5; tentative D call: TRBD2 (6 bases). The V gene's germline CDR1 is SGHNT and CDR2 YYREEE (reference sequence). Trimming removed 2 bases from V and 4 bases from J, with 9 bases in between. CDR3 size: 13 residues. The CDR3 DNA follows: TGTGCCAGCAGCTTACAAGCGGGAGAGACCCAGTACTTC. It yields the protein CASSLQAGETQYF.

This chain links TRBV30 with TRBJ2-4, with no clear D. With 3 bases removed from V and 6 bases from J, the gap between germline ends came to 15 bases. The CDR3 has 14 residues. Germline V CDR1 and CDR2: GTSNPN, SVGIG (reference sequence). The CDR3 nucleotides read TGTGCCTGGAGATCAAAGGGTCTTGGAAACATTCAGTACTTC. Residues: CAWRSKGLGNIQYF. Using reference TRBV30 and TRBJ2-4 for the parts outside the CDR3, the full variable domain is SQTIHQWPATLVQPVGSPLSLECTVEGTSNPNLYWYRQAAGRGLQLLFYSVGIGQISSEVPQNLSASRPQDRQFILSSKKLLLSDSGFYLCAWRSKGLGNIQYFGAGTRLSVL.

Points on this clone: Additional DNA sequences in this sample encode the identical CDR3. The V gene is TRBV18, the J gene TRBJ2-7, with D unresolved. Germline V gene sequence: CDR1 KGHSH, CDR2 LQKENI. V lost 3 bases to trimming and J lost 0 bases, with 3 bases between them. There are 12 residues in the CDR3. The CDR3 spells CASSPPSYEQYF. CDR3 nucleotides: TGTGCCAGCTCACCCCCCTCCTACGAGCAGTACTTC.

V usage is TRBV27 and J usage is TRBJ1-5, with 8 bases aligning to TRBD1. Germline values: CDR1 MNHEY, CDR2 SMNVEV (reference sequence). The CDR3 is 17 residues long. With 5 bases clipped from V and 3 bases from J, the junction kept 12 bases outside the gene matches. The CDR3 is CASSPPDRGRFNQPQHF. CDR3 sequence (DNA): TGTGCCAGCAGTCCTCCCGACAGGGGAAGATTCAATCAGCCCCAGCATTTT.

This rearrangement joins TRBV29-1 to TRBJ2-7; unclear D gene. The CDR3 runs 12 residues. Germline V gives CDR1 SQVTM, CDR2 ANQGSEA. The V end lost 6 bases, the J end lost 0 bases, and 9 bases lay between the germline ends. CDR3 in DNA: TGCAGCGTGCGACCGAGCTCCTACGAGCAGTACTTC. This codes for CSVRPSSYEQYF.

The rearrangement joins TRBV7-9 to TRBJ1-1, with 10 bases aligning to TRBD1. Germline CDR1 and CDR2: SEHNR and FQNEAQ (reference sequence). The CDR3 totals 15 residues. The junction had 7 bases not matched to a gene; V was cut back by 5 bases and J by 4 bases. CDR3 in amino acids: CASSLPGQGPTEAFF. Written as DNA, the CDR3 is TGTGCCAGCAGCCTTCCGGGACAGGGGCCCACTGAAGCTTTCTTT.

This rearrangement joins TRBV30 to TRBJ1-1; D call uncertain. V was cut by 0 bases and J by 6 bases, with 8 bases left in between. Per germline, CDR1 GTSNPN and CDR2 SVGIG (reference sequence). The CDR3 sequence is 12 residues long. The CDR3 DNA reads TGTGCCTGGAGTGTGAGGTCGGCTGAAGCTTTCTTT. Protein: CAWSVRSAEAFF.

This clone occurred once. The chain recombines TRBV5-1 with TRBJ2-5; D is ambiguous. CDR3 length: 13 amino acids. The V and J ends lost 0 bases and 5 bases respectively, with 8 bases between them. The germline CDR1 and CDR2 sequences are SGHRS and YFSETQ. In DNA, the CDR3 is TGCGCCAGCAGCTTGGGAAATGTCGAGACCCAGTACTTC. Amino acids: CASSLGNVETQYF.

On this clone: This same CDR3 is encoded by further DNA sequences in the sample. V and J are TRBV2 and TRBJ2-7, with no clear D. Germline lookup yields CDR1 SNHLY and CDR2 FYNNEI. Trimming removed 6 bases from V and 2 bases from J, with 5 bases in between. This CDR3 has 11 amino acids. CDR3 in amino acids: CASSQTYEQYF. DNA for the CDR3: TGTGCCAGCAGCCAGACCTACGAGCAGTACTTC.

The chain couples TRBV6-6 to TRBJ2-1; D not certain. Germline-derived CDR1 and CDR2 are MNHNY and SVGAGI (reference sequence). This CDR3 comprises 16 residues. V was clipped by 7 bases and J by 0 bases, with 16 bases between them. The CDR3 sequence is CASTPLGSSSYNEQFF. The CDR3 DNA is TGTGCCAGCACCCCTTTGGGATCTAGCTCCTACAATGAGCAGTTCTTC.

This sequence joins TRBV15 and TRBJ2-7; D remains ambiguous. Between the trimmed V and J ends, which lost 1 base and 1 base, there was a span of 8 bases. Germline CDR1 reads LNHNV; CDR2 reads YYDKDF (reference sequence). CDR3 length: 14 amino acids. The CDR3 coding sequence is TGTGCCACCAGCAGAGGTGGGTTTTCCTACGAGCAGTACTTC. Translating gives CATSRGGFSYEQYF. Using reference TRBV15 and TRBJ2-7 for the parts outside the CDR3, the full variable domain is DAMVIQNPRYQVTQFGKPVTLSCSQTLNHNVMYWYQQKSSQAPKLLFHYYDKDFNNEADTPDNFQSRRPNTSFCFLDIRSPGLGDTAMYLCATSRGGFSYEQYFGPGTRLTVT.

The rearrangement joins TRBV11-3 to TRBJ2-1, with 7 bases fitting TRBD1. The V and J ends lost 2 bases and 1 base, in that order; junction bases with no gene match: 5. Germline V CDR1 and CDR2: SGHNT, YENEEA. The CDR3 sequence is 16 residues long. CDR3 in DNA: TGTGCCAGCAGCTTAAGGGGGCTAGCATCCTACAATGAGCAGTTCTTC. It yields the protein CASSLRGLASYNEQFF.

The chain joins TRBV27 to TRBJ1-1; 12 bases fit TRBD1. The V gene's germline CDR1 is MNHEY and CDR2 SMNVEV (reference sequence). This CDR3 is built from 17 residues. J gave up 7 bases and V 2 bases, and 11 bases lay outside the gene matches. Here the CDR3 reads CASSLLPRDRGRNEAFF. In nucleotides, the CDR3 is TGTGCCAGCAGTTTACTCCCTCGGGACAGGGGGCGGAATGAAGCTTTCTTT.

V usage is TRBV5-1 and J usage is TRBJ2-5; 10 bases align to TRBD1. CDR3 length: 15 residues. V gave up 2 bases and J gave up 4 bases; unmatched junction bases: 5. From germline, CDR1 is SGHRS and CDR2 YFSETQ. The CDR3, as DNA: TGCGCCAGCAGCTTCCCGACAGGGGGCACAGAGACCCAGTACTTC. As protein: CASSFPTGGTETQYF.